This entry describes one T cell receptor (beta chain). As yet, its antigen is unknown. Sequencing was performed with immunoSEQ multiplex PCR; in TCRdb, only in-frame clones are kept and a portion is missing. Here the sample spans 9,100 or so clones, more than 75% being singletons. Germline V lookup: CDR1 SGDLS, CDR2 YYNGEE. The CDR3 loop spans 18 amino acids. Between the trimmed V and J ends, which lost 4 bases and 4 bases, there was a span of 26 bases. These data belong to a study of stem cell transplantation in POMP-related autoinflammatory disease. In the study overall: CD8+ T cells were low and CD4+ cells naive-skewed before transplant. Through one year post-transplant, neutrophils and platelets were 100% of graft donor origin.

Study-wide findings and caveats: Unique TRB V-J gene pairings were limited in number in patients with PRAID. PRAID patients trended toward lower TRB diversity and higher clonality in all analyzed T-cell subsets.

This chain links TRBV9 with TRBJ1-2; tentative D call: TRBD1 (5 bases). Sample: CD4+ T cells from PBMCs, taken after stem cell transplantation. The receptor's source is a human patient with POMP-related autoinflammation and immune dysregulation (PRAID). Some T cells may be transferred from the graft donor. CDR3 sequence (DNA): TGTGCCAGCAGCCCTAAGACTGGCGGGGGAGGGGTAGGCTATGGCTACACCTTC. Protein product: CASSPKTGGGGVGYGYTF.